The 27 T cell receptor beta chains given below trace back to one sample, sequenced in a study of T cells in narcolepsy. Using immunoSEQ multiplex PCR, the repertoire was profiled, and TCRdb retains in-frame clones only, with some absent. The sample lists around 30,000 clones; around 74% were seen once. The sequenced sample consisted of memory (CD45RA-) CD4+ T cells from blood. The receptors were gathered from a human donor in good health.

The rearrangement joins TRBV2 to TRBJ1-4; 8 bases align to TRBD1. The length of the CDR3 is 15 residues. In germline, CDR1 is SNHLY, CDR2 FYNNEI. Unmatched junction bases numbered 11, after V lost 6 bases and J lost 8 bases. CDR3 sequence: CASRKEATGEEKLFF. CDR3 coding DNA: TGTGCCAGCAGGAAGGAAGCGACAGGGGAAGAAAAACTGTTTTTT.

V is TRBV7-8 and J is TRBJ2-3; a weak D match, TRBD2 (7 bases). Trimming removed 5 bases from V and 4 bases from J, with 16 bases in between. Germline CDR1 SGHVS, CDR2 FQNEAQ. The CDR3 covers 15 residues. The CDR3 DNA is TGTGCCAGCAGCCGGGGGGCGGGGAGCTCAGATACGCAGTATTTT. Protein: CASSRGAGSSDTQYF.

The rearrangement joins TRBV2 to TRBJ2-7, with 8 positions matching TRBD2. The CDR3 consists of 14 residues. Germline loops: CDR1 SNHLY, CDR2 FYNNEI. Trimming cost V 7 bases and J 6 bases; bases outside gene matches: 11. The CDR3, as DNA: TGTGCCAGCACTTCCAACCCGGGGGGGTCCGAGCAGTACTTC. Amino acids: CASTSNPGGSEQYF. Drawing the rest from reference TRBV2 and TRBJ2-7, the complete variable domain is EPEVTQTPSHQVTQMGQEVILRCVPISNHLYFYWYRQILGQKVEFLVSFYNNEISEKSEIFDDQFSVERPDGSNFTLKIRSTKLEDSAMYFCASTSNPGGSEQYFGPGTRLTVT.

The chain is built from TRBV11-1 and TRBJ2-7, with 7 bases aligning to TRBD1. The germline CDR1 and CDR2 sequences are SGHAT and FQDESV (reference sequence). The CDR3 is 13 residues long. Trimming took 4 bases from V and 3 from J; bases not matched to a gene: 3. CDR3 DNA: TGTGCCAGCAGCTGGGGACAGAACTACGAGCAGTACTTC. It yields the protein CASSWGQNYEQYF.

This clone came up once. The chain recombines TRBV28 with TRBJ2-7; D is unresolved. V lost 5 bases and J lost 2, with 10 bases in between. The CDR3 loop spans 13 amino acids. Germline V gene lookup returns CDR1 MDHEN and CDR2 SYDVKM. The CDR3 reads CASSQVGPYEQYF. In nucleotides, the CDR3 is TGTGCCAGCAGTCAAGTGGGTCCCTACGAGCAGTACTTC.

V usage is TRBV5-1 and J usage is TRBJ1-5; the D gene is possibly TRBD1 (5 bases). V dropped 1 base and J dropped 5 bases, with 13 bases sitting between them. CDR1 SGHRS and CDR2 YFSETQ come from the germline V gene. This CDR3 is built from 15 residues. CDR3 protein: CASSLSGTGYQPQHF. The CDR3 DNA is TGCGCCAGCAGCTTGTCAGGGACGGGTTATCAGCCCCAGCATTTT. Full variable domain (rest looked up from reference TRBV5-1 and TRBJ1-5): KAGVTQTPRYLIKTRGQQVTLSCSPISGHRSVSWYQQTPGQGLQFLFEYFSETQRNKGNFPGRFSGRQFSNSRSEMNVSTLELGDSALYLCASSLSGTGYQPQHFGDGTRLSIL.

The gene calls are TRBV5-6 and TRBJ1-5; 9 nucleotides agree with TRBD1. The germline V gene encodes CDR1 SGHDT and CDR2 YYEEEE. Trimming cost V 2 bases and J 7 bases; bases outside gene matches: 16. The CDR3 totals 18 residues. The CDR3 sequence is CASSLAGLTGGRGQPQHF. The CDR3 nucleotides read TGTGCCAGCAGCTTAGCCGGATTGACAGGGGGACGGGGACAGCCCCAGCATTTT.

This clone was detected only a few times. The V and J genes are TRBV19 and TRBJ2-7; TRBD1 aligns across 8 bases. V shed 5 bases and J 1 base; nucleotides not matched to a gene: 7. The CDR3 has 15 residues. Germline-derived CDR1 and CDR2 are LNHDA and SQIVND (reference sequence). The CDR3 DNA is TGTGCCAGTAGTCCCCTCCGGGACAGGTCCTACGAGCAGTACTTC. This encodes CASSPLRDRSYEQYF.

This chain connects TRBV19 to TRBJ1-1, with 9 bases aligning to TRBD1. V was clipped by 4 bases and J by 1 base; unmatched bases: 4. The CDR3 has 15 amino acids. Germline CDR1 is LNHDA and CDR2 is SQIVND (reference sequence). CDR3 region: CASSSPGQGNTEAFF. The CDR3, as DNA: TGTGCCAGTAGTAGTCCGGGACAGGGGAACACTGAAGCTTTCTTT.

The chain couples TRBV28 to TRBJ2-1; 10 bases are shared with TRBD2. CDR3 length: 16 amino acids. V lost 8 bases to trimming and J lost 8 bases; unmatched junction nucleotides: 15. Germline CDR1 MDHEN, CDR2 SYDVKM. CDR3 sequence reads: CASSGASGRGGDEQFF. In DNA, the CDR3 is TGTGCCAGCTCTGGGGCTAGCGGGAGAGGGGGGGATGAGCAGTTCTTC.

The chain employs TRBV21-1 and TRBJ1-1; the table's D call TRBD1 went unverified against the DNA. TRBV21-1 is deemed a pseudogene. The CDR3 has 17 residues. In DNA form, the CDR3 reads TGTGCCAGCAGCAAAGACCACAGCCGAGCCCCGGACACTGAAGCTTTCTTT. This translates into CASSKDHSRAPDTEAFF.

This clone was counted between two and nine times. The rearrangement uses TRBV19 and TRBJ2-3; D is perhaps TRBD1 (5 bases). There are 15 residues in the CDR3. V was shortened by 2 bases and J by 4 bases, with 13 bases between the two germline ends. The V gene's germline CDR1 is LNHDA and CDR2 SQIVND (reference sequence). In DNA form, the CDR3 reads TGTGCCAGTAGTATACCCGGCAGGGTTCCAGATACGCAGTATTTT. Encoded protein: CASSIPGRVPDTQYF.

CDR3 sequence: CATQLRGREQPQHF. The CDR3 DNA reads as TGTGCCACCCAACTTCGGGGCCGGGAGCAGCCCCAGCATTTT. This rearrangement joins TRBV28 to TRBJ1-5, with D possibly TRBD1 on 5 matching bases. The ends were cut back, 10 bases at V and 7 bases at J, with 20 bases in the middle. CDR1 is MDHEN and CDR2 is SYDVKM in the germline V gene. This CDR3 region has 14 residues.

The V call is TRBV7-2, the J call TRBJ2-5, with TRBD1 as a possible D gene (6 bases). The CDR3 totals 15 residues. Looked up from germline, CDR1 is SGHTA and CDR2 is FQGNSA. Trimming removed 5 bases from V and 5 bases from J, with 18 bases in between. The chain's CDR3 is CASSPPSRGFETQYF. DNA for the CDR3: TGTGCCAGCAGCCCCCCCTCAAGGGGGTTCGAGACCCAGTACTTC.

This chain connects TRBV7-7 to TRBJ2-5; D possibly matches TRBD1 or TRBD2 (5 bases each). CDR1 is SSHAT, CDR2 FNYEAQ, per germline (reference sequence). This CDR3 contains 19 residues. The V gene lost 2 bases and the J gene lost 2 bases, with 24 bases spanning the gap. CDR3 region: CASSLTLGDTRTLQETQYF. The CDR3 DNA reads TGTGCCAGCAGCTTAACTCTGGGGGATACCCGGACACTTCAAGAGACCCAGTACTTC.

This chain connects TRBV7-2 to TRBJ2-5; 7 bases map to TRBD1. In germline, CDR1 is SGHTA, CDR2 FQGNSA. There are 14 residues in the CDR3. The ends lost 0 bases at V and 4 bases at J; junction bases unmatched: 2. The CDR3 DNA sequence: TGTGCCAGCAGCTTAGCGCACAGGGGAGAGACCCAGTACTTC. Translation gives CASSLAHRGETQYF.

CDR3 coding DNA: TGTGCCAGTAGTCTTCGGACTAGCGGGGGGGCGGGCCCAGAGACCCAGTACTTC. This translates into CASSLRTSGGAGPETQYF. This chain connects TRBV19 to TRBJ2-5; 15 bases are a match to TRBD2. CDR1 and CDR2 (germline): LNHDA, SQIVND (reference sequence). The CDR3 runs to 18 residues. The trim removed 5 bases at V and 4 bases at J, leaving 11 bases unmatched.

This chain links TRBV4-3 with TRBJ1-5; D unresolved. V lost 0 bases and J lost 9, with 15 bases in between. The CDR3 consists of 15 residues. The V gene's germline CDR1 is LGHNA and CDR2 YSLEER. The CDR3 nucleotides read TGCGCCAGCAGCCAAGAAGGTGGCGGCACATGGCCCCAGCATTTT. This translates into CASSQEGGGTWPQHF.

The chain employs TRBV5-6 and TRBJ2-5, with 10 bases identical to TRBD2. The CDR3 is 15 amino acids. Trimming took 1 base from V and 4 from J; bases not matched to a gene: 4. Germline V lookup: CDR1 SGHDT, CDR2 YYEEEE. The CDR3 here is CASSLSGGAGETQYF. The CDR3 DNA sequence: TGTGCCAGCAGCTTGAGCGGGGGGGCGGGAGAGACCCAGTACTTC.

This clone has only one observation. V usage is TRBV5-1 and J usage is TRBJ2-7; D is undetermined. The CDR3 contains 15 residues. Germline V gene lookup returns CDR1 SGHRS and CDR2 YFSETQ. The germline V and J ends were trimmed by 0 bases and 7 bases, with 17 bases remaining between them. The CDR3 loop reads CASSLDPGRPWEQYF. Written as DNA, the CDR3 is TGCGCCAGCAGCTTGGACCCTGGCCGGCCGTGGGAGCAGTACTTC.

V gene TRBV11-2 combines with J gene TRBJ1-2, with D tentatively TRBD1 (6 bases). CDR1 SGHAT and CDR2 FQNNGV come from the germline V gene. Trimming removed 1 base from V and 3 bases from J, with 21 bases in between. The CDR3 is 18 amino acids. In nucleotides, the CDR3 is TGTGCCAGCAGCTTAGTACAGGGAATCGCTTCGTTGTACTATGGCTACACCTTC. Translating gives CASSLVQGIASLYYGYTF.

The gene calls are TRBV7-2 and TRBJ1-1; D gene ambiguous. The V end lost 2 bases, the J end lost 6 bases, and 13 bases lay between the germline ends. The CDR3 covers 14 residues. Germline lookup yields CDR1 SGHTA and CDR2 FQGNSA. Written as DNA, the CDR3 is TGTGCCAGCAGCTTATCCGCAACCCCCGCTGAAGCTTTCTTT. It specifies CASSLSATPAEAFF.

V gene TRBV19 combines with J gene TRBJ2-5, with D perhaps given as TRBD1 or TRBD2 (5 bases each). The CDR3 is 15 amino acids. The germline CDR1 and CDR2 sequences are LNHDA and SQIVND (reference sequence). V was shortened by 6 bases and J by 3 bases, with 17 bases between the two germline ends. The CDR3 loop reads CASSDYGTSEETQYF. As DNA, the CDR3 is TGTGCCAGTAGCGACTACGGGACGTCGGAAGAGACCCAGTACTTC.

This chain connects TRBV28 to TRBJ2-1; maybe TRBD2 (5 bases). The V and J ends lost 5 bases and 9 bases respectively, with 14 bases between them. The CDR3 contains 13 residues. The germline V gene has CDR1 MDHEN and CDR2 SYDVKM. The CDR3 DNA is TGTGCCAGCAGTCTACTAGGCGGGCTTGAGCAGTTCTTC. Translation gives CASSLLGGLEQFF.

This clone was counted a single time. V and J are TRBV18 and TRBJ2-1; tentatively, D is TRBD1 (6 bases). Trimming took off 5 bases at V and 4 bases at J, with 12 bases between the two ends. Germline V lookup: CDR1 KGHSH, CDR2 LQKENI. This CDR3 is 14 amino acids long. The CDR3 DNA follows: TGTGCCAGCTCAGCGACGGACAGATACAATGAGCAGTTCTTC. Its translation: CASSATDRYNEQFF.

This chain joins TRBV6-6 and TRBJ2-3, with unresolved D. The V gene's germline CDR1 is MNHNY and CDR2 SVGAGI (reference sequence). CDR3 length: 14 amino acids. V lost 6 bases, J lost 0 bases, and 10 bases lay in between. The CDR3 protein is CASRLVSSTDTQYF. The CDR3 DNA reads TGTGCCAGCAGATTGGTGTCTAGCACAGATACGCAGTATTTT.

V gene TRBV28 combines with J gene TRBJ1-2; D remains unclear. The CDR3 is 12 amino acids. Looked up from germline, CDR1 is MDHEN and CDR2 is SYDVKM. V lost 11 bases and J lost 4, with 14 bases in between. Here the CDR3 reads CASQSTVYGYTF. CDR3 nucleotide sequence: TGTGCCTCTCAATCAACAGTCTATGGCTACACCTTC.